Following are 15 T cell receptor beta chains from one sample sequenced in a study of blood T cells in healthy people across ages. A J-beta primer mix and a sample-barcoded 5' primer were used in a second PCR of roughly 7 to 12 cycles. A single record per CDR3 protein comes from TCRdb applying MiXCR to the 5' RACE reads. This table has some 760,000 distinct CDR3 sequences, approximately 25% appearing once. These same records also appear under a second study, on T cells of mothers and their children.

Material for sequencing was blood. The receptors were gathered from a boy aged 5-17 years in good health.

Only a few counts were recorded for this clonotype. The chain couples TRBV4-1 to TRBJ2-5; perhaps TRBD2 as D (6 bases). The DNA end is more similar to TRBJ2-1, so the J call may be wrong. Germline CDR1 and CDR2: MGHRA and YSYEKL. CDR3 size: 15 residues. The CDR3 protein is CASSQGDRGRNEQFF. DNA for the CDR3: TGCGCCAGCAGCCAAGGTGATAGAGGGAGGAATGAGCAGTTCTTC.

The chain is built from TRBV5-1 and TRBJ1-1; 10 bases map to TRBD1. The CDR3 has 20 residues. Losses at the gene ends were 4 bases for V and 1 base for J; bases not matched to a gene: 19. CDR1 and CDR2 (germline): SGHRS, YFSETQ. CDR3 coding DNA: TGCGCCAGCAGCCCAACCCGGGACAGGGGTCTCGGTCGCGGGAACACTGAAGCTTTCTTT. It yields the protein CASSPTRDRGLGRGNTEAFF.

In this sample, this clonotype turned up a few times. The DNA is left out, because the CDR3 cannot be placed on it with certainty; the CDR3 is given as TCRdb lists it. This chain links TRBV14 with TRBJ2-6. Germline-derived CDR1 and CDR2 are SGHDN and FVKESK. With termini counted, the CDR3 has 18 amino acids. The chain's CDR3 is CASSQAHGVGSGANVRTF.

V gene TRBV5-1 combines with J gene TRBJ1-1; 10 nucleotides match TRBD1. Germline V gene sequence: CDR1 SGHRS, CDR2 YFSETQ. Trimming took 4 bases from V and 4 from J; bases not matched to a gene: 4. CDR3 size: 14 residues. The DNA of the CDR3 is TGCGCCAGCAGCCAATGGGACAGGGGCACTGAAGCTTTCTTT. It encodes CASSQWDRGTEAFF.

This clonotype was recorded a few times. The CDR3 region has the DNA TGTGCCAGCAGTGAAGGGACGGGCTCCTACAATGAGCAGTTCTTC. It codes for CASSEGTGSYNEQFF. V gene TRBV28 combines with J gene TRBJ2-1; D may match TRBD1 or TRBD2 (5 bases each). The CDR3 runs to 15 residues. Trimming took off 5 bases at V and 0 bases at J, with 11 bases between the two ends. Per the germline V gene, CDR1 is MDHEN and CDR2 is SYDVKM.

Only a few counts were recorded for this clonotype. V usage is TRBV7-2 and J usage is TRBJ2-5; D may be TRBD2 (6 bases). The last part of the DNA fits TRBJ2-7 better; the J call may be wrong. From germline, CDR1 is SGHTA and CDR2 FQGNSA. This CDR3 contains 14 residues. As DNA, the CDR3 is TGTGCCAGCAGCCCGGGACTGCGGAGAGGCGAGCAGTACTTC. Translating gives CASSPGLRRGEQYF.

J is TRBJ1-1 and V is TRBV28, with no clear D. Germline V CDR1 and CDR2: MDHEN, SYDVKM. The V gene lost 5 bases and the J gene lost 3 bases, with 25 bases spanning the gap. The CDR3 contains 18 residues. The CDR3 nucleotides are TGTGCCAGCAGTCCGCGGCGAAGGTACAAGGTTAGGGACACTGAAGCTTTCTTT. It encodes CASSPRRRYKVRDTEAFF.

This chain joins TRBV18 and TRBJ2-2; D remains unclear. The CDR3 totals 15 residues. Germline values: CDR1 KGHSH, CDR2 LQKENI. V was pared by 3 bases and J by 4 bases, with 12 bases between. The CDR3 loop is CASSPGQERTGELFF. The CDR3 DNA reads as TGTGCCAGCTCACCTGGGCAGGAACGCACCGGGGAGCTGTTTTTT.

This clonotype came up a few times. The rearrangement uses TRBV12-3 or TRBV12-4 and TRBJ2-7; tentatively, D is TRBD1 (6 bases). V gave up 6 bases and J gave up 0 bases, with 12 bases separating them. This CDR3 is built from 14 residues. Here the CDR3 reads CASRPGHFSYEQYF. DNA for the CDR3: TGTGCCAGCAGACCGGGACACTTCTCCTACGAGCAGTACTTC.

This clonotype was counted a few times. The V gene is TRBV24-1, the J gene TRBJ2-3; the D is unclear. Germline CDR1 and CDR2: KGHDR and SFDVKD. Trimming took 6 bases from V and 6 from J, leaving 3 bases between them. The CDR3 covers 10 residues. This CDR3 is CATSFDTQYF. The CDR3 bases are TGTGCCACCAGTTTCGATACGCAGTATTTT.

This clonotype was picked up a small number of times. The chain combines TRBV20-1 with TRBJ2-1; 9 bases are shared with TRBD1. The CDR3 has 15 amino acids. Losses at the gene ends were 3 bases for V and 3 bases for J; bases not matched to a gene: 6. Germline V gene lookup returns CDR1 DFQATT and CDR2 SNEGSKA (reference sequence). Here the CDR3 reads CSARDDRGYYNEQFF. DNA of the CDR3: TGCAGTGCTAGGGATGACAGGGGGTACTACAATGAGCAGTTCTTC.

The chain joins TRBV28 to TRBJ2-7; tentative D call: TRBD2 (7 bases). This CDR3 has 16 amino acids. V lost 6 bases and J 2 bases, leaving 20 bases between the germline ends. CDR1 and CDR2 (germline): MDHEN, SYDVKM. This CDR3 is CASSLGGAGKTYEQYF. Written as DNA, the CDR3 is TGTGCCAGCAGCCTAGGGGGGGCAGGCAAAACCTACGAGCAGTACTTC.

This clonotype was seen a few times. The chain couples TRBV5-1 to TRBJ2-1; TRBD2 is a possible D gene (5 bases). Germline assignment: CDR1 SGHRS and CDR2 YFSETQ. V shed 4 bases and J shed 1 base, with 15 bases lying between them. This CDR3 has 16 residues. CDR3 DNA: TGCGCCAGCAGCACGGTACTAGGAGGTTCCTACAATGAGCAGTTCTTC. This codes for CASSTVLGGSYNEQFF.

V is TRBV20-1 and J is TRBJ1-2; D not resolved. This CDR3 region has 14 residues. Trimming left V 2 bases short and J 7 bases short, with 17 bases between. Germline V lookup: CDR1 DFQATT, CDR2 SNEGSKA (reference sequence). The CDR3 loop is CSARSRQALGGYTF. CDR3 bases: TGCAGTGCTAGATCCCGACAAGCCTTAGGTGGCTACACCTTC.

The chain joins TRBV24-1 to TRBJ2-4, with D perhaps TRBD2 (6 bases). CDR1 is KGHDR and CDR2 is SFDVKD in the germline V gene. The V and J ends lost 1 base and 15 bases respectively, with 18 bases between them. This CDR3 has 14 residues. CDR3 DNA: TGTGCCACCAGTGATTTACTTAGGAGGGCCTTTCCGTACTTC. Encoded protein: CATSDLLRRAFPYF.